Shown below are 4 T cell receptor beta chains from a single sample sequenced in a study. TCRdb reanalysed the 5' RACE reads using MiXCR and keeps one entry per CDR3 protein. The table lists roughly 46,000 distinct CDR3 sequences, 25% to 30% of them singletons. Sequencing was performed on naive CD4+ T cells sorted from blood. The subset denotes: naive CD4+ T cells, CD4+CD45RA+CD25-. These receptors were obtained from a female donor with breast cancer.

V gene TRBV28 combines with J gene TRBJ1-4; no definite D call. The germline V and J ends were trimmed by 7 bases and 10 bases, with 13 bases remaining between them. Germline V gives CDR1 MDHEN, CDR2 SYDVKM. This CDR3 spans 12 amino acids. CDR3 nucleotides: TGTGCCAGCAACCCTGTAGACGGAAAACTGTTTTTT. Its protein is CASNPVDGKLFF.

The V and J genes are TRBV20-1 and TRBJ1-1; the D gene is possibly TRBD1 (6 bases). Germline V CDR1 and CDR2: DFQATT, SNEGSKA (reference sequence). Between the trimmed V and J ends, which lost 6 bases and 5 bases, there was a span of 19 bases. The CDR3 extends over 14 amino acids. The CDR3 region has the DNA TGCAGTGCGCCGAACCCCAGGGGCCGGACTGAAGCTTTCTTT. Its translation: CSAPNPRGRTEAFF.

The V and J genes are TRBV12-3 or TRBV12-4 and TRBJ1-2, with D possibly matching TRBD1 (5 bases). This CDR3 region has 15 residues. V lost 5 bases, J lost 3 bases, and 16 bases lay in between. CDR3 residues: CASSAPGHLDYGYTF. Written as DNA, the CDR3 is TGTGCCAGCAGTGCTCCCGGACATCTTGACTATGGCTACACCTTC.

This clonotype was seen only a few times. The V call is TRBV7-9, the J call TRBJ2-7, with 8 bases that match TRBD1. CDR1 and CDR2 from the germline V gene are SEHNR and FQNEAQ (reference sequence). The CDR3 sequence is 17 residues long. V dropped 5 bases and J dropped 4; count of bases not matched to a gene: 16. The CDR3 DNA is TGTGCCAGCAGCCCTCTGGCAGGGGGCAAGAAGATTTACGAGCAGTACTTC. Translation: CASSPLAGGKKIYEQYF.